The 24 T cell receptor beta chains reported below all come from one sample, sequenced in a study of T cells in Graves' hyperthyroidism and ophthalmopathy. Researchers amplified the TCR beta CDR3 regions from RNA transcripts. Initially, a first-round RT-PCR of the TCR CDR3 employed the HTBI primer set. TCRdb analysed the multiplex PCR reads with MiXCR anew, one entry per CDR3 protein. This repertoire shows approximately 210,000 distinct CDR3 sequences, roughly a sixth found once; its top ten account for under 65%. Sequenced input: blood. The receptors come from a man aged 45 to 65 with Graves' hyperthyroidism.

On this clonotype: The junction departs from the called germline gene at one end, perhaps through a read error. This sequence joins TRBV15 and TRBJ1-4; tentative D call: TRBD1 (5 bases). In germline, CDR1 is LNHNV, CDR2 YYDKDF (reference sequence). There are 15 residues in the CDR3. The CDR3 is CATSKTTGTPEKPFF. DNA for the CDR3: TGTGCCACCAGCAAGACTACCGGGACCCCTGAAAAACCGTTTTTT. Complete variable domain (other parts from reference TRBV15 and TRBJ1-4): DAMVIQNPRYQVTQFGKPVTLSCSQTLNHNVMYWYQQKSSQAPKLLFHYYDKDFNNEADTPDNFQSRRPNTSFCFLDIRSPGLGDTAMYLCATSKTTGTPEKPFFGSGTQLSVL.

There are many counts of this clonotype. The CDR3 region has the DNA TGTGCCAGCAGTTCGGGAGGGCGATGGAATGAGCAGTTCTTC. This encodes CASSSGGRWNEQFF. The J gene is TRBJ2-1, the V gene TRBV12-3 or TRBV12-4; 8 bases are shared with TRBD2. CDR3 size: 14 residues. V gave up 4 bases and J gave up 7 bases; unmatched junction bases: 6.

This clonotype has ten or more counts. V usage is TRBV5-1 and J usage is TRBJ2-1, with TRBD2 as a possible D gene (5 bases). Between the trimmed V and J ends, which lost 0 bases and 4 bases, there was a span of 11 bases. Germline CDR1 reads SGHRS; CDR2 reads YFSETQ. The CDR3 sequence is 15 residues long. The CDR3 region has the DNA TGCGCCAGCAGCTTGGAAGGACTTCCATACAATGAGCAGTTCTTC. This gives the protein CASSLEGLPYNEQFF.

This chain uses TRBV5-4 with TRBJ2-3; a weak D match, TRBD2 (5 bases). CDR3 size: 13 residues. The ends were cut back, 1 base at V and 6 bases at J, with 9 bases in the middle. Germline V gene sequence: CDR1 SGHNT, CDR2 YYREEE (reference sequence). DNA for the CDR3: TGTGCCAGCAGCTTGAACGGCGGGGATACGCAGTATTTT. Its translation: CASSLNGGDTQYF.

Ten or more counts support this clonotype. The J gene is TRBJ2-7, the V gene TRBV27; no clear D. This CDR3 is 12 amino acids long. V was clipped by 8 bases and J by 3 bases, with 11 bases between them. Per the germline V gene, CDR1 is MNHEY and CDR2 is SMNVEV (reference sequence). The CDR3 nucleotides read TGTGCCAGCTCTAGAGACCTCTACGAGCAGTACTTC. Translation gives CASSRDLYEQYF.

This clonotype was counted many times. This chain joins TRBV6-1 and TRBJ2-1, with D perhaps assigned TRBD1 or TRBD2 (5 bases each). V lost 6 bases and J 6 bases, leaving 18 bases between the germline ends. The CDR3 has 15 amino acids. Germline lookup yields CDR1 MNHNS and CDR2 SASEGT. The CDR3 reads CASRLGASRANEQFF. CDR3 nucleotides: TGTGCCAGCAGGCTAGGGGCTAGCAGGGCCAATGAGCAGTTCTTC.

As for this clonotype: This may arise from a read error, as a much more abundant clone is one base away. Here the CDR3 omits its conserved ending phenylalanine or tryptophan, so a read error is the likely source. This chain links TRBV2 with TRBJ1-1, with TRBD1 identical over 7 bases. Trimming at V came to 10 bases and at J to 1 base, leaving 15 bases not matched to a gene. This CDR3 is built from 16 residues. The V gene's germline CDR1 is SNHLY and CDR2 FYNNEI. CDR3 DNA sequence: TGTGCCAACTACGTGGACAGGTGGGGGTCGAACACTGAAGCTTTCCTT. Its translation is CANYVDRWGSNTEAFL.

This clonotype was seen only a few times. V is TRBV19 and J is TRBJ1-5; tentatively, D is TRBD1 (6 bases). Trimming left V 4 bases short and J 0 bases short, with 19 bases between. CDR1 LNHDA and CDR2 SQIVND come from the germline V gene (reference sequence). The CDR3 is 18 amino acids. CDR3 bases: TGTGCCAGTAGTAGAAACCTCGGGACACTCTATAGCAATCAGCCCCAGCATTTT. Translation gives CASSRNLGTLYSNQPQHF.

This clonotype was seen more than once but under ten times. The CDR3 region has the DNA TGTGCCAGCAGTTTGCTCGCCGAATATGGCTATGGCTACACCTTC. This gives the protein CASSLLAEYGYGYTF. The chain joins TRBV28 to TRBJ1-2; no clear D. Germline V gene lookup returns CDR1 MDHEN and CDR2 SYDVKM. V was pared by 3 bases and J by 4 bases, with 15 bases between. The CDR3 contains 15 residues.

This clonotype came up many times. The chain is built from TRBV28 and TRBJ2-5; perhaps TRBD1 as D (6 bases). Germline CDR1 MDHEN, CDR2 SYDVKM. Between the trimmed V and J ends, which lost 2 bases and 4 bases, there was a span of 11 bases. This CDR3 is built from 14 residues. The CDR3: CASSLNQGLETQYF. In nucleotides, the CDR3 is TGTGCCAGCAGTTTAAACCAGGGGTTAGAGACCCAGTACTTC.

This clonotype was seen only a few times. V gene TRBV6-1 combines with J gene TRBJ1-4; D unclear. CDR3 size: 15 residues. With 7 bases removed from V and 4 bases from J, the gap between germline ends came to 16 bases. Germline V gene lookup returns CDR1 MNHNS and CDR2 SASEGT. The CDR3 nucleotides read TGTGCCAGCACGGTGTCTCTGTTGGGTAATGAAAAACTGTTTTTT. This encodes CASTVSLLGNEKLFF.

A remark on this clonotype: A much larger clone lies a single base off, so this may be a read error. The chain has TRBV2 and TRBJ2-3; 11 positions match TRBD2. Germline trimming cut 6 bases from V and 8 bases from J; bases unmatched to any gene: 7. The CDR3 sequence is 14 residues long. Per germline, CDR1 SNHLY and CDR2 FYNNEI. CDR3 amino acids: CASRLAGEWVTQYF. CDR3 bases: TGTGCCAGCAGACTAGCGGGAGAATGGGTTACGCAGTATTTT.

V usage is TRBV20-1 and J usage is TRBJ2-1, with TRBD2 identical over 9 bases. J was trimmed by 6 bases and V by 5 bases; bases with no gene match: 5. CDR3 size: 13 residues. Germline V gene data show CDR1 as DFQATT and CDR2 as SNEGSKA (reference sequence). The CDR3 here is CSAPGTSFNEQFF. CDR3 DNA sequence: TGCAGTGCTCCCGGGACTAGCTTCAATGAGCAGTTCTTC.

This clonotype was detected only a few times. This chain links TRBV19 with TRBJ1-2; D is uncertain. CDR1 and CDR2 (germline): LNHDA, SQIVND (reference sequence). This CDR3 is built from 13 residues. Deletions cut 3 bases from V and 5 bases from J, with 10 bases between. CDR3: CASSIVEDYGYTF. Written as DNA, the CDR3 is TGTGCCAGTAGTATTGTGGAGGATTATGGCTACACCTTC. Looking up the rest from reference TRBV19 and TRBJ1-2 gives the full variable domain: DGGITQSPKYLFRKEGQNVTLSCEQNLNHDAMYWYRQDPGQGLRLIYYSQIVNDFQKGDIAEGYSVSREKKESFPLTVTSAQKNPTAFYLCASSIVEDYGYTFGSGTRLTVV.

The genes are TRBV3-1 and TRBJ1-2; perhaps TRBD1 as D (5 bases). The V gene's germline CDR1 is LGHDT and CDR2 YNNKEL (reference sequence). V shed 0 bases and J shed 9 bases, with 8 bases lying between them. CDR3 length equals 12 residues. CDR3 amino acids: CASSQDQGSYTF. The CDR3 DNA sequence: TGTGCCAGCAGCCAAGATCAGGGCAGCTACACCTTC.

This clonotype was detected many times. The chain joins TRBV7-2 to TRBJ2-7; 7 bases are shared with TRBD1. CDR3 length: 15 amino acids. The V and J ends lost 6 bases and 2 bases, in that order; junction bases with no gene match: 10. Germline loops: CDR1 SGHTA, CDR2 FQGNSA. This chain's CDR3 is CASRWAGGSTYEQYF. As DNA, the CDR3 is TGTGCCAGCAGATGGGCAGGGGGATCGACCTACGAGCAGTACTTC.

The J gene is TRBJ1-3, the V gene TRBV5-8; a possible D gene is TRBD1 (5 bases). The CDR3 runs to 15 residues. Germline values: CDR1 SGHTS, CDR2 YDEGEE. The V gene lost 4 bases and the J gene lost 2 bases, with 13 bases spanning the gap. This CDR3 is CASSRPGGTGNTIYF. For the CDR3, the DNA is TGTGCCAGCAGCCGCCCGGGGGGGACTGGAAACACCATATATTTT.

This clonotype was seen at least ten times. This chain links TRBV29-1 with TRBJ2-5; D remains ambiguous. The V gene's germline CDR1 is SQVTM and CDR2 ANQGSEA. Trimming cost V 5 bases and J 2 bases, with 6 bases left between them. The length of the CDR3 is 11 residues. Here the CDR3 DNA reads TGCAGCGTTTCGCTACAAGAGACCCAGTACTTC. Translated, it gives CSVSLQETQYF. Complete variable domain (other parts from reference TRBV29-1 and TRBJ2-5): SAVISQKPSRDICQRGTSLTIQCQVDSQVTMMFWYRQQPGQSLTLIATANQGSEATYESGFVIDKFPISRPNLTFSTLTVSNMSPEDSSIYLCSVSLQETQYFGPGTRLLVL.

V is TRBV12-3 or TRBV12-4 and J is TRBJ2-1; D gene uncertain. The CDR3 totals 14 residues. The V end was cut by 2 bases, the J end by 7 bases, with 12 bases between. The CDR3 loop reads CASSLIIQGNEQFF. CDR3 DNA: TGTGCCAGCAGTTTAATCATCCAAGGGAATGAGCAGTTCTTC.

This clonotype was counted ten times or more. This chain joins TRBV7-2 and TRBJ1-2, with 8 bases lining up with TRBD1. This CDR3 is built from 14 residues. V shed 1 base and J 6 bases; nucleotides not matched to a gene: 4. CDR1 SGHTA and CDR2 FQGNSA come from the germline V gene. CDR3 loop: CASSLGAGGNGYTF. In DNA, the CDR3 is TGTGCCAGCAGCTTAGGGGCAGGGGGCAATGGCTACACCTTC. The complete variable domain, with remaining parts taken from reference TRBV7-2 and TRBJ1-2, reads GAGVSQSPSNKVTEKGKDVELRCDPISGHTALYWYRQSLGQGLEFLIYFQGNSAPDKSGLPSDRFSAERTGGSVSTLTIQRTQQEDSAVYLCASSLGAGGNGYTFGSGTRLTVV.

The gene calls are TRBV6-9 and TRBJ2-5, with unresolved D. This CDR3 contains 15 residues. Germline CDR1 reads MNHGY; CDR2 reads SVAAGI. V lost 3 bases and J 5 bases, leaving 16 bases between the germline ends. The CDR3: CASSYSRQTKETQYF. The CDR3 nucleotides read TGTGCCAGCAGTTACTCCAGGCAGACAAAGGAGACCCAGTACTTC.

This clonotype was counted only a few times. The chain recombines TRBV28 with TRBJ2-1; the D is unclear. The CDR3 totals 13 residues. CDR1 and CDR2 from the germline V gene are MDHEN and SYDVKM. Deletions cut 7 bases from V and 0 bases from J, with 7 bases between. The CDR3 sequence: CASKVRSYNEQFF. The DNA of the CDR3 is TGTGCCAGCAAGGTTCGCTCCTACAATGAGCAGTTCTTC.

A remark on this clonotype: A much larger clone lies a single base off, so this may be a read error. CDR3 in amino acids: CSARDGGVARSYEQYF. In DNA form, the CDR3 reads TGCAGTGCTAGAGATGGAGGGGTAGCGCGATCCTACGAGCAGTACTTC. V is TRBV20-1 and J is TRBJ2-7; weak D call: TRBD2 (6 bases). Germline CDR1 and CDR2: DFQATT and SNEGSKA (reference sequence). The CDR3 is 16 amino acids. Deletions cut 0 bases from V and 1 base from J, with 16 bases between.

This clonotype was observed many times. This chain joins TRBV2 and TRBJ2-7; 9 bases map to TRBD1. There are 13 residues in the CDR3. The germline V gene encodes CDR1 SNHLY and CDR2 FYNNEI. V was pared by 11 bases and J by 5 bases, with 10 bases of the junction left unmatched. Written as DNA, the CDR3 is TGTGCCGGATCGGGACAGGGTGACCACGAGCAGTACTTC. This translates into CAGSGQGDHEQYF.